The clone carrying this TCR beta chain has more than one count but fewer than ten. The entry originates in a study of control samples from healthy donors and cancer patients. TCRdb keeps only in-frame clones here, not all; method: immunoSEQ multiplex PCR. In the table there are 80,000 to 85,000 clones, roughly 88% of which are singletons. The CDR3 runs 16 residues. Trimming at V came to 2 bases and at J to 7 bases, leaving 10 bases not matched to a gene. Germline V gene lookup returns CDR1 SGHTS and CDR2 YDEGEE. The sequencing sample was made of blood. The TCR was taken from a woman aged 45 to 65 in good health. The chain couples TRBV5-8 to TRBJ2-1; TRBD2 agrees at 9 bases. The CDR3 sequence: CASSFSLAGFWNEQFF. CDR3 bases: TGTGCCAGCAGCTTCAGCCTAGCGGGGTTCTGGAATGAGCAGTTCTTC.